This T cell receptor (beta chain) is from a study of regulatory T cells in long-lasting Graves disease. Through Arm-PCR of CDR3 regions and iRepertoire HTBI primers, TCR beta libraries were built. MiXCR, run by TCRdb on the multiplex PCR reads, gives a single entry per CDR3 protein. The sample lists around 340,000 distinct CDR3 sequences, 20% occurring once. This clonotype was detected ten times or more. As for time point: persistent/refractory GD, antithyroid drugs over 5 years with positive TRAb. Scientists built the TCR library using RNA that was extracted from PBMCs. CDR1 MDHEN and CDR2 SYDVKM come from the germline V gene. The V end lost 3 bases, the J end lost 0 bases, and 21 bases lay between the germline ends. The CDR3 runs to 19 residues.

Here the sequenced sample was peripheral blood mononuclear cells (PBMCs), taken when the disease was refractory, from a patient treated with antithyroid drugs. This sequence was found in a female donor with Graves disease. The rearrangement joins TRBV28 to TRBJ1-5; perhaps TRBD1 as D (6 bases). CDR3 amino acids: CASSLVGQFLLASNQPQHF. CDR3 nucleotides: TGTGCCAGCAGTTTGGTGGGACAATTCCTATTAGCTAGCAATCAGCCCCAGCATTTT.